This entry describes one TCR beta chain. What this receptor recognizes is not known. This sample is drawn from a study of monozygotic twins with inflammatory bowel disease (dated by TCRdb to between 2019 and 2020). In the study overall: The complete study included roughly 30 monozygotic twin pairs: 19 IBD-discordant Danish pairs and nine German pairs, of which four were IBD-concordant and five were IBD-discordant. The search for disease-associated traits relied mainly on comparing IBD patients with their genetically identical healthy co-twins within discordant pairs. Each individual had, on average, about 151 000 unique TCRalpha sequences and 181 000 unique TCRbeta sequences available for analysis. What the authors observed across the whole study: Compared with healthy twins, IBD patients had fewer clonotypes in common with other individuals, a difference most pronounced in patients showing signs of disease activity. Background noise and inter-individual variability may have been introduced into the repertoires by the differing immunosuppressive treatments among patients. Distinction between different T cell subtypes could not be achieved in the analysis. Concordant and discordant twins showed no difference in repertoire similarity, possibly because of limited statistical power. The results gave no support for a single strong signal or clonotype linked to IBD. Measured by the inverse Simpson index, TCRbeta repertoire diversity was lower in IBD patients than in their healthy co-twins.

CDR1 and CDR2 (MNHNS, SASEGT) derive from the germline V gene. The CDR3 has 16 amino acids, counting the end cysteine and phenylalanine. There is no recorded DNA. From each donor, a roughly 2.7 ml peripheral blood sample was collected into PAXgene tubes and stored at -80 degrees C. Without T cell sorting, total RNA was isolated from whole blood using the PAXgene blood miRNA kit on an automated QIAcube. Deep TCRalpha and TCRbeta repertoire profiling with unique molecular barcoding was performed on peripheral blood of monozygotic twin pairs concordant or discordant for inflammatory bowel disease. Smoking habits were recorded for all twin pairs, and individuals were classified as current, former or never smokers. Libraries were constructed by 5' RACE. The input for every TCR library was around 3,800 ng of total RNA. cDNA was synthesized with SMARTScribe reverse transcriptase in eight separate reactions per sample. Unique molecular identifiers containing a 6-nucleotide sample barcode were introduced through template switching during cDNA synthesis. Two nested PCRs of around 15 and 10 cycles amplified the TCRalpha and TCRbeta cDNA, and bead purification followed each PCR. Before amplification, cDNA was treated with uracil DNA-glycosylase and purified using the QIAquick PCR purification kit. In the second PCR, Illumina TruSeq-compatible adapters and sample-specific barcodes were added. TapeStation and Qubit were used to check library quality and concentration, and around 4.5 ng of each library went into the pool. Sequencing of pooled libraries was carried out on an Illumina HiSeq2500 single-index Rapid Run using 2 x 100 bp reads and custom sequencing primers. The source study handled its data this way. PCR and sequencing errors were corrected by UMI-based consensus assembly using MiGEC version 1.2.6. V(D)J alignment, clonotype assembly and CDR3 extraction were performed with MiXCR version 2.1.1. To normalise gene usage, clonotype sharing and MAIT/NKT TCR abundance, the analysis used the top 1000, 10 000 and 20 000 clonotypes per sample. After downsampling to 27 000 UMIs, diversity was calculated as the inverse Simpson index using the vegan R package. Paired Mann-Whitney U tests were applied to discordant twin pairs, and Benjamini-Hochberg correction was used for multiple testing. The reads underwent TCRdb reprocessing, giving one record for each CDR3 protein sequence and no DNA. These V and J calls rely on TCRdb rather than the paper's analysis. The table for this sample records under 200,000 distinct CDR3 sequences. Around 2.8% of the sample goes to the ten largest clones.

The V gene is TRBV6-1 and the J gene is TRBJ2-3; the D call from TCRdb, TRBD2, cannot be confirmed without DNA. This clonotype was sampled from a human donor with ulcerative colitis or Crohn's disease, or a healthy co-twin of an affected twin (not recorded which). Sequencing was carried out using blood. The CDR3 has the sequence CASSYLAGDIADTQYF.